This T cell receptor beta chain was retrieved from a study of T cells after yellow fever vaccination. Study-wide results and limits: Peaking faster, on day 5 versus 15, the secondary response was nonetheless weaker.

MiXCR, applied by TCRdb to the 5' RACE reads, yields one record per CDR3 protein. Of approximately 70,000 distinct CDR3 sequences in the sample, just over 6.5% were seen once. Trimming took 3 bases from V and 6 from J; bases not matched to a gene: 3. CDR3 size: 13 residues. This clonotype was seen many times. Its antigen is not identified. The chain recombines TRBV12-3 or TRBV12-4 with TRBJ1-1; 8 nucleotides agree with TRBD1. The source was CD8+ T cells sorted from PBMCs, collected 45 days after the first yellow fever vaccination. The origin of this receptor is a man younger than 35 who received the YFV17D yellow fever vaccine. CDR3 nucleotides: TGTGCCAGCAGTTTCGGACAGGGCGCTGAAGCTTTCTTT. Translating it yields CASSFGQGAEAFF.